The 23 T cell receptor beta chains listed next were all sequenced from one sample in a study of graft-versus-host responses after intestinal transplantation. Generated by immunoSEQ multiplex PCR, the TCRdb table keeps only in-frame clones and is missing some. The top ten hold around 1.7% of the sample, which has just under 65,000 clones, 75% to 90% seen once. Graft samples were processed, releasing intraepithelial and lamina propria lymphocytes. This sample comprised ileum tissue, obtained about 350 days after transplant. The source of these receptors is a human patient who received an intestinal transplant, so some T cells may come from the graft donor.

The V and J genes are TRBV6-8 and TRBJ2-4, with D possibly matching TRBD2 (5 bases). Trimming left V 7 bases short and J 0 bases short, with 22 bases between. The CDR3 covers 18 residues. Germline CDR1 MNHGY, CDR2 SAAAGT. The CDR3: CASKGSAGPILAKNIQYF. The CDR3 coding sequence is TGTGCCAGCAAGGGTTCGGCGGGCCCGATCCTAGCCAAAAACATTCAGTACTTC.

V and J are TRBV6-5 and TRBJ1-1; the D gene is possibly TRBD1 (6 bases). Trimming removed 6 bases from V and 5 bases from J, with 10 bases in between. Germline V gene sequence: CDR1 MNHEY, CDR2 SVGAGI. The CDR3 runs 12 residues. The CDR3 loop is CASRQGRTEAFF. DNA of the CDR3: TGTGCCAGCAGACAGGGTAGGACTGAAGCTTTCTTT.

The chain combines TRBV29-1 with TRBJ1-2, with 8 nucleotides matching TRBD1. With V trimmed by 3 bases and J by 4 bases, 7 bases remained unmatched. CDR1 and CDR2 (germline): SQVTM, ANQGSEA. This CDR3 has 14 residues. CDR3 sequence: CSVELQGVFYGYTF. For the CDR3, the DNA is TGCAGCGTTGAGTTACAGGGGGTGTTCTATGGCTACACCTTC.

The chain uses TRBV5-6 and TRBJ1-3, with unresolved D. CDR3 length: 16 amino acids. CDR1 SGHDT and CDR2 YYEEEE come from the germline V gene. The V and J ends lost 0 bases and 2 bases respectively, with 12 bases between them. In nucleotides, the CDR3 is TGTGCCAGCAGCTTGGTGGGCCCCGACGCTGGAAACACCATATATTTT. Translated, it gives CASSLVGPDAGNTIYF. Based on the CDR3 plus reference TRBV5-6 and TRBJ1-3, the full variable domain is DAGVTQSPTHLIKTRGQQVTLRCSPKSGHDTVSWYQQALGQGPQFIFQYYEEEERQRGNFPDRFSGHQFPNYSSELNVNALLLGDSALYLCASSLVGPDAGNTIYFGEGSWLTVV.

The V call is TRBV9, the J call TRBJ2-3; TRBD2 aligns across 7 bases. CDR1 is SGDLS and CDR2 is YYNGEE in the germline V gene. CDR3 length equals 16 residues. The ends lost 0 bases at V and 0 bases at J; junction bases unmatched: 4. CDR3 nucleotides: TGTGCCAGCAGCGTAGAAATTAGCGGGAGCACAGATACGCAGTATTTT. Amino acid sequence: CASSVEISGSTDTQYF.

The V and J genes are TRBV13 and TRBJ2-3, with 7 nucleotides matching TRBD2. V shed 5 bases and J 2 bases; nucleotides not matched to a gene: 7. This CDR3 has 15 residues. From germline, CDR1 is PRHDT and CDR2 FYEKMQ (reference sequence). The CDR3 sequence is CASSTPSGPTDTQYF. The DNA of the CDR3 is TGTGCCAGCAGCACCCCTAGCGGACCCACAGATACGCAGTATTTT. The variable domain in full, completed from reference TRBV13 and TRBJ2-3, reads AAGVIQSPRHLIKEKRETATLKCYPIPRHDTVYWYQQGPGQDPQFLISFYEKMQSDKGSIPDRFSAQQFSDYHSELNMSSLELGDSALYFCASSTPSGPTDTQYFGPGTRLTVL.

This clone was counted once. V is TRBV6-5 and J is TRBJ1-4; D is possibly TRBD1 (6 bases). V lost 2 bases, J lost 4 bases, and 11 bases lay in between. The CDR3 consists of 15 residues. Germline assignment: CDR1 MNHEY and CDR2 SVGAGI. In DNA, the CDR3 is TGTGCCAGCAGTTACGGACAGTCTTATAATGAAAAACTGTTTTTT. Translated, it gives CASSYGQSYNEKLFF.

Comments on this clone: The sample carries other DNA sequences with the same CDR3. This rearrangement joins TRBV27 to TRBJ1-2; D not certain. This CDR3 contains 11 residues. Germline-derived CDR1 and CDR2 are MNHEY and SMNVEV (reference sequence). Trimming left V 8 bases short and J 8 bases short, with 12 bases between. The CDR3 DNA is TGTGCCAGCGGCTACCTTCACGGCTACACCTTC. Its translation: CASGYLHGYTF.

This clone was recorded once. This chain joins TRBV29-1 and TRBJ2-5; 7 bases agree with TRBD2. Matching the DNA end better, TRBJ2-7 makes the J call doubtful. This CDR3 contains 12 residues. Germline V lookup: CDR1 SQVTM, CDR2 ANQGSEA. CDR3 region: CSAAPGGYEQYF. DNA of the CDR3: TGCAGCGCCGCTCCGGGGGGCTACGAGCAGTACTTC.

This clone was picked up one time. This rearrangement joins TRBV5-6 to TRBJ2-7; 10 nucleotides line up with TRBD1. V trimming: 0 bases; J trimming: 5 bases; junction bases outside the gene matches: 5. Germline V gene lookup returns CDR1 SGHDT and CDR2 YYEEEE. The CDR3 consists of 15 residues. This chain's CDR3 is CASSLVGTGENEQYF. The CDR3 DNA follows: TGTGCCAGCAGCTTGGTTGGGACAGGGGAAAACGAGCAGTACTTC.

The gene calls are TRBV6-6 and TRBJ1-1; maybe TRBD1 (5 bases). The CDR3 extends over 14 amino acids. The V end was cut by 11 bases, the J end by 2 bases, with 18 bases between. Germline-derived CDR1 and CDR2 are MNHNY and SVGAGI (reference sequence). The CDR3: CASSGASVNTEAFF. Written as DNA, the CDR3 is TGTGCCTCCTCCGGGGCTTCCGTTAACACTGAAGCTTTCTTT.

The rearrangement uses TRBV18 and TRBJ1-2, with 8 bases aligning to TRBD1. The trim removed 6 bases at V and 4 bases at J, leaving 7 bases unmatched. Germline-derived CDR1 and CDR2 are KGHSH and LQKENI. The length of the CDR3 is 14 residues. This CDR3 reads CASSPGTGGYGYTF. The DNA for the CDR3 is TGTGCCAGCTCGCCCGGGACAGGAGGCTATGGCTACACCTTC.

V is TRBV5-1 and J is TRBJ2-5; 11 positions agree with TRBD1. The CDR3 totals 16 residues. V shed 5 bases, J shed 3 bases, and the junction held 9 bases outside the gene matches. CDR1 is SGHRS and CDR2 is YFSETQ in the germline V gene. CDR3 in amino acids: CASRFSLGQGEETQYF. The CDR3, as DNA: TGCGCCAGCAGGTTTAGCCTGGGACAGGGGGAAGAGACCCAGTACTTC. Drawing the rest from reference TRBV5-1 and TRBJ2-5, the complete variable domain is KAGVTQTPRYLIKTRGQQVTLSCSPISGHRSVSWYQQTPGQGLQFLFEYFSETQRNKGNFPGRFSGRQFSNSRSEMNVSTLELGDSALYLCASRFSLGQGEETQYFGPGTRLLVL.

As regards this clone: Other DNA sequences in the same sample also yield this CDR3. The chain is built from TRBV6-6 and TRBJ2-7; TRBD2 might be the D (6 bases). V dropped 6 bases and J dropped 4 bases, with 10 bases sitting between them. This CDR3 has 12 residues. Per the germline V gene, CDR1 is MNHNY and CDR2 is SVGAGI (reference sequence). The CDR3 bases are TGTGCCAGCAGCCAGCGGGTGTACGAGCAGTACTTC. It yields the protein CASSQRVYEQYF.

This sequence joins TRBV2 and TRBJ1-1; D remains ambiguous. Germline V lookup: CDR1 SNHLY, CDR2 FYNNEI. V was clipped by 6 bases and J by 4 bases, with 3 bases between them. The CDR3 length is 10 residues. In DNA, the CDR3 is TGTGCCAGCAGGGGCACTGAAGCTTTCTTT. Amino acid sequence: CASRGTEAFF.

CDR3 region: CASSLVAGSVPGELFF. In nucleotides, the CDR3 is TGTGCCAGCAGCTTGGTGGCGGGGAGTGTTCCCGGGGAGCTGTTTTTT. The chain uses TRBV5-4 and TRBJ2-2; D is perhaps TRBD2 (6 bases). Looked up from germline, CDR1 is SGHNT and CDR2 is YYREEE (reference sequence). The CDR3 extends over 16 amino acids. V was clipped by 0 bases and J by 6 bases, with 15 bases between them.

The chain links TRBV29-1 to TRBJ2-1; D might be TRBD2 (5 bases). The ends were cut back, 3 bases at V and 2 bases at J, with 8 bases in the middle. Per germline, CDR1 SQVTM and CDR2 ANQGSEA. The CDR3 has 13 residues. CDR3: CSVEKRPYNEQFF. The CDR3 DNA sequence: TGCAGCGTTGAGAAGCGGCCCTACAATGAGCAGTTCTTC.

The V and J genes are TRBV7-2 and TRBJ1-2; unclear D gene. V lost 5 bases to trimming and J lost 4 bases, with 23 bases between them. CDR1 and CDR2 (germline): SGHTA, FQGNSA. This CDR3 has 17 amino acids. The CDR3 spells CASSVESGDGKTYGYTF. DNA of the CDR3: TGTGCCAGCAGCGTAGAGAGCGGAGACGGAAAGACCTATGGCTACACCTTC.

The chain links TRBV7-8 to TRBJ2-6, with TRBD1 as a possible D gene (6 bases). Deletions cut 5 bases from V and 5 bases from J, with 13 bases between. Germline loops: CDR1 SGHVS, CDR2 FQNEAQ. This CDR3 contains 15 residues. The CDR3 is CASSARGQRANVLTF. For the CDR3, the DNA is TGTGCCAGCAGCGCAAGAGGACAGAGGGCCAACGTCCTGACTTTC.

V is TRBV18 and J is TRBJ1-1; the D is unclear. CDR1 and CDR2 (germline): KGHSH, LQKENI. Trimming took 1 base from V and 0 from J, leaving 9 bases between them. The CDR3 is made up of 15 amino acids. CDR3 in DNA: TGTGCCAGCTCACCACTCCCTTCGCTGAACACTGAAGCTTTCTTT. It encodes CASSPLPSLNTEAFF.

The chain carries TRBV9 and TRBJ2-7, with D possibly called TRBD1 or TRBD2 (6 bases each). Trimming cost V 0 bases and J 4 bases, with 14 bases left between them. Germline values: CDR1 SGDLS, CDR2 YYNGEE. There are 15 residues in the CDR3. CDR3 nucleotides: TGTGCCAGCAGCGTAGAAGGGGGGCTGGGATACGAGCAGTACTTC. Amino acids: CASSVEGGLGYEQYF.

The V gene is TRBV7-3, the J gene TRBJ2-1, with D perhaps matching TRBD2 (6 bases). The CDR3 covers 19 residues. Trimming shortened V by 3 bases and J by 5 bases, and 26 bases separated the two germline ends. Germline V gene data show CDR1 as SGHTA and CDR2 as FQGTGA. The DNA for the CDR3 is TGTGCCAGCAGCTTGTGTGATTGGGACTTCCTCTTATTGAACAATGAGCAGTTCTTC. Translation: CASSLCDWDFLLLNNEQFF.

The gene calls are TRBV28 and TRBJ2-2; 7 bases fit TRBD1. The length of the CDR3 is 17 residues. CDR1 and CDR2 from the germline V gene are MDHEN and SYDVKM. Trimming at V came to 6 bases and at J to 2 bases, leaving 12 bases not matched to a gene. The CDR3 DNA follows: TGTGCCAGCAGCGGAACACCGGGGACAGCCAACACCGGGGAGCTGTTTTTT. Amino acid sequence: CASSGTPGTANTGELFF.